Listed here are 20 T cell receptor beta chains from one sample, sequenced in a study of identical twins. MiXCR was run by TCRdb on the 5' RACE reads, yielding one entry per CDR3 protein. The sample shows 400,000 to 500,000 distinct CDR3 sequences, roughly an eighth of them seen only once. The same sample was also studied in work on yellow fever vaccine responses in identical twins.

Sample: CD4+ T cells sorted from blood. These TCRs come from a young woman in good health.

This clonotype has more than one count but fewer than ten. The genes are TRBV11-2 and TRBJ2-5; D perhaps matches TRBD2 (6 bases). V lost 3 bases to trimming and J lost 3 bases, with 17 bases between them. The CDR3 covers 16 residues. CDR1 SGHAT and CDR2 FQNNGV come from the germline V gene. CDR3 DNA sequence: TGTGCCAGCAGCTTGCTATCCGGGGGAGATAAAGAGACCCAGTACTTC. Amino acid sequence: CASSLLSGGDKETQYF. The complete variable domain, with remaining parts taken from reference TRBV11-2 and TRBJ2-5, reads EAGVAQSPRYKIIEKRQSVAFWCNPISGHATLYWYQQILGQGPKLLIQFQNNGVVDDSQLPKDRFSAERLKGVDSTLKIQPAKLEDSAVYLCASSLLSGGDKETQYFGPGTRLLVL.

Note on this clonotype: The junction and the germline gene differ at one end; a read error may be behind it. The genes are TRBV28 and TRBJ1-5; D is unresolved. CDR1 MDHEN and CDR2 SYDVKM come from the germline V gene. The CDR3 has 13 amino acids. In DNA form, the CDR3 reads TGTGTCAGCAGTTTCTCGGTGGGTCAGCCCCAGCATTTT. This gives the protein CVSSFSVGQPQHF.

At least ten counts were recorded for this clonotype. The chain has TRBV11-2 and TRBJ2-1; the match to TRBD2 covers 9 bases. This CDR3 spans 15 amino acids. V was clipped by 6 bases and J by 6 bases; unmatched bases: 9. CDR1 SGHAT and CDR2 FQNNGV come from the germline V gene. Here the CDR3 reads CASRESGGKFNEQFF. CDR3 nucleotide sequence: TGTGCCAGCAGAGAAAGCGGGGGGAAATTCAATGAGCAGTTCTTC.

CDR3 DNA: TGCAGCGTCACTTCAGGGGTGGACGGGGCCAACGTCCTGACTTTC. This encodes CSVTSGVDGANVLTF. V gene TRBV29-1 combines with J gene TRBJ2-6; tentatively, D is TRBD1 (6 bases). The germline gives CDR1 SQVTM, CDR2 ANQGSEA. Trimming took off 6 bases at V and 4 bases at J, with 16 bases between the two ends. The CDR3 has 15 amino acids. The full variable domain, rest sourced from reference TRBV29-1 and TRBJ2-6, is SAVISQKPSRDICQRGTSLTIQCQVDSQVTMMFWYRQQPGQSLTLIATANQGSEATYESGFVIDKFPISRPNLTFSTLTVSNMSPEDSSIYLCSVTSGVDGANVLTFGAGSRLTVL.

This clonotype has only a few counts. The CDR3 DNA is TGTGCCAGCAGCCCCCGACAGGGGGCGCATGGCGGGGAGCTGTTTTTT. Protein: CASSPRQGAHGGELFF. J is TRBJ2-2 and V is TRBV7-6, with 10 bases fitting TRBD1. The length of the CDR3 is 16 residues. The V segment lost 5 bases and the J segment 7 bases; nucleotides outside the gene matches: 10. CDR1 is SGHVS and CDR2 is FNYEAQ in the germline V gene. The variable domain in full, with the rest retrieved from reference TRBV7-6 and TRBJ2-2, is GAGVSQSPRYKVTKRGQDVALRCDPISGHVSLYWYRQALGQGPEFLTYFNYEAQQDKSGLPNDRFSAERPEGSISTLTIQRTEQRDSAMYRCASSPRQGAHGGELFFGEGSRLTVL.

The V call is TRBV20-1, the J call TRBJ2-3, with 8 positions matching TRBD2. CDR3 length: 15 residues. The V gene end was trimmed by 1 base and the J gene end by 5 bases; junction bases not matched to a gene: 8. CDR1 is DFQATT, CDR2 SNEGSKA, per germline (reference sequence). The CDR3 sequence is CSARATGGGVDTQYF. As DNA, the CDR3 is TGCAGTGCTAGAGCAACGGGGGGGGGTGTAGATACGCAGTATTTT.

The chain combines TRBV28 with TRBJ2-7; 8 bases line up with TRBD1. J was trimmed by 1 base and V by 6 bases; bases with no gene match: 8. This CDR3 has 15 amino acids. Germline CDR1 and CDR2: MDHEN and SYDVKM. The CDR3 nucleotides read TGTGCCAGCAGAAAACATGGACAGGGTTCCTACGAGCAGTACTTC. Protein sequence: CASRKHGQGSYEQYF.

The V gene is TRBV7-9, the J gene TRBJ2-3; 9 bases align to TRBD2. After removal of 4 bases from V and 0 bases from J, the junction contained 8 bases not matched to a gene. CDR3 length equals 17 residues. Germline V gene lookup returns CDR1 SEHNR and CDR2 FQNEAQ (reference sequence). For the CDR3, the DNA is TGTGCCAGCAGCTCCGGTGGTCTAGCGGGGAGCACAGATACGCAGTATTTT. Translated, it gives CASSSGGLAGSTDTQYF.

The chain's CDR3 is CSARLVSGANVLTF. The CDR3 nucleotides are TGCAGTGCTAGACTCGTCTCCGGGGCCAACGTCCTGACTTTC. The gene calls are TRBV20-1 and TRBJ2-6; no clear D. Germline assignment: CDR1 DFQATT and CDR2 SNEGSKA (reference sequence). V lost 2 bases, J lost 4 bases, and 9 bases lay in between. CDR3 length: 14 amino acids.

This clonotype was picked up many times. V and J are TRBV6-1 and TRBJ1-5; D perhaps matches TRBD1 (6 bases). This CDR3 contains 14 residues. The germline V gene has CDR1 MNHNS and CDR2 SASEGT. V was cut by 5 bases and J by 7 bases, with 15 bases left in between. CDR3 residues: CASSQLGRGQPQHF. CDR3 sequence (DNA): TGTGCCAGCAGTCAGCTTGGCAGGGGACAGCCCCAGCATTTT.

This clonotype has just a few counts. The chain recombines TRBV11-2 with TRBJ2-7; possibly TRBD1 for D (6 bases). Per the germline V gene, CDR1 is SGHAT and CDR2 is FQNNGV. V lost 0 bases, J lost 13 bases, and 19 bases lay in between. The CDR3 totals 14 residues. CDR3 sequence: CASSLDNTGTSNYF. CDR3 in DNA: TGTGCCAGCAGCTTAGATAACACCGGGACATCCAATTACTTC.

This clonotype has more than one count but fewer than ten. Without the conserved terminal phenylalanine or tryptophan, this CDR3 likely stems from a read error. The DNA is omitted, as the CDR3 cannot be located on it reliably, and the CDR3 follows TCRdb's listing. The chain recombines TRBV6-1 with TRBJ2-1; the tabulated D call, TRBD1, remains unverified against the DNA. The CDR3 has 9 amino acids, counting both end residues. Germline CDR1 and CDR2: MNHNS and SASEGT. This chain's CDR3 is CASTEQGDL.

This clonotype was recorded many times. The chain couples TRBV12-3 or TRBV12-4 to TRBJ1-1; a possible D gene is TRBD1 (6 bases). The V end lost 6 bases, the J end lost 1 base, and 9 bases lay between the germline ends. This CDR3 is 13 amino acids long. CDR3 region: CASRRQANTEAFF. CDR3 sequence (DNA): TGTGCCAGCAGAAGACAGGCGAACACTGAAGCTTTCTTT.

The CDR3 sequence: CASSRDMNTEAFF. Here the CDR3 DNA reads TGTGCCAGCAGCAGGGACATGAACACTGAAGCTTTCTTT. The chain joins TRBV7-9 to TRBJ1-1, with D maybe TRBD1 (6 bases). The germline V gene has CDR1 SEHNR and CDR2 FQNEAQ (reference sequence). V lost 5 bases, J lost 0 bases, and 7 bases lay in between. This CDR3 spans 13 amino acids. Full variable domain (missing parts from reference TRBV7-9 and TRBJ1-1): DTGVSQNPRHKITKRGQNVTFRCDPISEHNRLYWYRQTLGQGPEFLTYFQNEAQLEKSRLLSDRFSAERPKGSFSTLEIQRTEQGDSAMYLCASSRDMNTEAFFGQGTRLTVV.

The gene calls are TRBV18 and TRBJ1-6, with 8 bases matching TRBD1. The CDR3 is made up of 16 amino acids. Unmatched junction bases numbered 10, after V lost 6 bases and J lost 6 bases. In germline, CDR1 is KGHSH, CDR2 LQKENI. This chain's CDR3 is CASSRDTGGGNSPLHF. As DNA, the CDR3 is TGTGCCAGCTCGCGGGACACAGGGGGTGGTAATTCACCCCTCCACTTT. Drawing the rest from reference TRBV18 and TRBJ1-6, the complete variable domain is NAGVMQNPRHLVRRRGQEARLRCSPMKGHSHVYWYRQLPEEGLKFMVYLQKENIIDESGMPKERFSAEFPKEGPSILRIQQVVRGDSAAYFCASSRDTGGGNSPLHFGNGTRLTVT.

This clonotype was observed a few times. This chain uses TRBV15 with TRBJ1-2; D remains unclear. Trimming shortened V by 5 bases and J by 0 bases, and 4 bases separated the two germline ends. CDR1 and CDR2 from the germline V gene are LNHNV and YYDKDF (reference sequence). The CDR3 is 12 residues long. CDR3 nucleotide sequence: TGTGCCACCAGCGTAGCTAACTATGGCTACACCTTC. Translated, it gives CATSVANYGYTF. Full variable domain (outside the CDR3, taken from reference TRBV15 and TRBJ1-2): DAMVIQNPRYQVTQFGKPVTLSCSQTLNHNVMYWYQQKSSQAPKLLFHYYDKDFNNEADTPDNFQSRRPNTSFCFLDIRSPGLGDTAMYLCATSVANYGYTFGSGTRLTVV.

The sample holds a few counts of this clonotype. The J gene is TRBJ2-7, the V gene TRBV7-2; 7 bases agree with TRBD2. Germline trimming cut 1 base from V and 4 bases from J; bases unmatched to any gene: 4. Germline V gene lookup returns CDR1 SGHTA and CDR2 FQGNSA. The CDR3 is 14 amino acids. CDR3 amino acids: CASSLVGGGYEQYF. The CDR3 coding sequence is TGTGCCAGCAGCTTAGTAGGCGGGGGATACGAGCAGTACTTC.

The V and J genes are TRBV10-1 and TRBJ2-7; TRBD1 might be the D (7 bases). The CDR3 covers 17 residues. Germline V gives CDR1 WNHNN, CDR2 SYGVQD (reference sequence). The V end was cut by 3 bases, the J end by 3 bases, with 21 bases between. This chain's CDR3 is CASSDSQRGTAYYEQYF. CDR3 bases: TGCGCCAGCAGTGACTCTCAGCGCGGGACAGCTTACTACGAGCAGTACTTC.

This clonotype has more than one count but fewer than ten. A junction boundary mismatches the germline segment, possibly from a read error. The gene calls are TRBV2 and TRBJ1-5; D gene uncertain. The CDR3 contains 15 residues. Germline CDR1 is SNHLY and CDR2 is FYNNEI. CDR3 DNA sequence: TGTGCCAGCAGAGAAGAGGCAGGAAATAATCAGCCCCAGCATTTT. This codes for CASREEAGNNQPQHF.

The J gene is TRBJ2-7, the V gene TRBV28, with D possibly matching TRBD2 (5 bases). Deletions cut 1 base from V and 1 base from J, with 14 bases between. The CDR3 is 16 residues long. Germline V gene data show CDR1 as MDHEN and CDR2 as SYDVKM. CDR3 in DNA: TGTGCCAGCAGTTTATCCTTCGGACTGATTTCCTACGAGCAGTACTTC. As protein: CASSLSFGLISYEQYF.